This T cell receptor beta chain was retrieved from a study of cytomegalovirus exposure and HLA in healthy donors. Study as a whole: A data release that came early held 80 million or so unique TCRs from HLA-typed donors. Study outcomes and limitations: An analysis done earlier found most TCR beta V segments productive about 87% or about 30% of the time. Later work found most CMV-associated TCR beta chains apparently HLA-restricted. The listing of 150 to 200 TCR beta chains classed them as cytomegalovirus-associated.

A note on this clone: Its antigen is still unknown.

Trimming at V came to 5 bases and at J to 4 bases, leaving 8 bases not matched to a gene. The CDR3 length is 15 residues. Germline values: CDR1 SEHNR, CDR2 FQNEAQ (reference sequence). Use of 60 Vbeta and 13 Jbeta primers characterized the PCR. Data came from immunoSEQ multiplex PCR; TCRdb stores just in-frame clones and leaves some out. The table records under 130,000 clones, 70% of them present only once. The sequence came from a man aged 35 to 55 in good health and CMV-seropositive. The specimen was PBMCs. J is TRBJ1-3 and V is TRBV7-9; 7 bases line up with TRBD1. DNA for the CDR3: TGTGCCAGCAGCAGACAGACAGGGACAGGAAACACCATATATTTT. It encodes CASSRQTGTGNTIYF.